A single sample is the source of the 19 T cell receptor beta chains below, sequenced in a study of control samples from healthy donors and cancer patients. Measured with immunoSEQ multiplex PCR; TCRdb has only the in-frame clones, and not every one. The sample has over 10,000 clones; roughly 71% are singletons. The sequenced sample was formalin-fixed, paraffin-embedded tissue. The source of these receptors is a male donor with melanoma.

The chain joins TRBV6-2 or TRBV6-3 to TRBJ1-2; the match to TRBD1 covers 9 bases. Germline V CDR1 and CDR2: MNHEY, SVGEGT. The CDR3 runs 14 residues. J was trimmed by 12 bases and V by 3 bases; bases with no gene match: 11. CDR3: CASSYLPGQGGDTF. The CDR3 bases are TGTGCCAGCAGTTATCTTCCGGGACAGGGAGGAGACACCTTC.

This chain connects TRBV10-3 to TRBJ2-6, with unresolved D. The CDR3 contains 14 residues. Trimming took off 8 bases at V and 4 bases at J, with 12 bases between the two ends. CDR1 and CDR2 (germline): ENHRY, SYGVKD. CDR3 bases: TGTGCCATCGCGGACGGCCCCGGGGCCAACGTCCTGACTTTC. Translating it yields CAIADGPGANVLTF.

The genes are TRBV9 and TRBJ2-3; 7 bases match TRBD2. The CDR3 loop spans 15 amino acids. V gave up 0 bases and J gave up 2 bases; unmatched junction bases: 3. Germline CDR1 is SGDLS and CDR2 is YYNGEE. CDR3 region: CASSVVTSITDTQYF. In nucleotides, the CDR3 is TGTGCCAGCAGCGTAGTGACTAGCATCACAGATACGCAGTATTTT.

CDR3 region: CSAGTRVTGELFF. The CDR3 DNA follows: TGCAGCGCCGGGACCCGGGTAACCGGGGAGCTGTTTTTT. The chain uses TRBV29-1 and TRBJ2-2, with D perhaps given as TRBD1 or TRBD2 (5 bases each). Germline V gene data show CDR1 as SQVTM and CDR2 as ANQGSEA. CDR3 length equals 13 residues. With 7 bases removed from V and 5 bases from J, the gap between germline ends came to 14 bases.

The chain uses TRBV28 and TRBJ2-5; 9 bases map to TRBD1. The V gene's germline CDR1 is MDHEN and CDR2 SYDVKM. With 7 bases clipped from V and 4 bases from J, the junction kept 16 bases outside the gene matches. The CDR3 is 17 residues long. The CDR3 DNA reads TGTGCCAGCACAAACCTACAGGGGGCACATCTTGGAGAGACCCAGTACTTC. Translated, it gives CASTNLQGAHLGETQYF.

Concerning this clone: This sample also contains other DNA sequences that code for the same CDR3. The rearrangement links TRBV2 to TRBJ1-5; D remains unclear. Trimming took 8 bases from V and 0 from J, leaving 2 bases between them. Germline CDR1 SNHLY, CDR2 FYNNEI. This CDR3 spans 11 amino acids. CDR3 sequence reads: CASGSNQPQHF. The DNA of the CDR3 is TGTGCCAGCGGTAGCAATCAGCCCCAGCATTTT.

The J gene is TRBJ2-7, the V gene TRBV11-1; possibly TRBD1 or TRBD2 for D (5 bases each). CDR1 and CDR2 (germline): SGHAT, FQDESV (reference sequence). This CDR3 region has 15 residues. Trimming took off 5 bases at V and 0 bases at J, with 14 bases between the two ends. The CDR3 loop reads CASSKASGASYEQYF. The CDR3 coding sequence is TGTGCCAGCAGCAAAGCTTCCGGGGCCTCCTACGAGCAGTACTTC.

V is TRBV9 and J is TRBJ1-3, with a tentative D call TRBD1 (6 bases). The V gene lost 1 base and the J gene lost 6 bases, with 14 bases spanning the gap. The CDR3 length is 15 residues. Germline values: CDR1 SGDLS, CDR2 YYNGEE. The CDR3 DNA reads TGTGCCAGCAGCGTATCTGCGGGACACTTAAACACCATATATTTT. It yields the protein CASSVSAGHLNTIYF.

The count of this clone is one. The chain joins TRBV2 to TRBJ2-5; D may be TRBD1 (6 bases). V was clipped by 4 bases and J by 2 bases, with 17 bases between them. The germline V gene encodes CDR1 SNHLY and CDR2 FYNNEI. The CDR3 is made up of 16 amino acids. CDR3 protein: CASSVGPNQGQETQYF. The CDR3 DNA is TGTGCCAGCAGTGTTGGTCCAAACCAGGGGCAAGAGACCCAGTACTTC.

The V and J genes are TRBV6-6 and TRBJ2-7, with unresolved D. V was trimmed by 6 bases and J by 6 bases, leaving 12 bases between them. Germline values: CDR1 MNHNY, CDR2 SVGAGI (reference sequence). The CDR3 loop spans 12 amino acids. CDR3 in DNA: TGTGCCAGCAGCTTTCAGAGGTCCGAGCAGTACTTC. It yields the protein CASSFQRSEQYF.

A remark on this clone: A much bigger clone sits one base away, suggesting this may be a read error. The sample has other DNA sequences that encode this CDR3 too. J is TRBJ2-2 and V is TRBV19, with D perhaps matching TRBD1 (6 bases). Germline V CDR1 and CDR2: LNHDA, SQIVND (reference sequence). This CDR3 is 13 amino acids long. This CDR3 is CASSGQNTGELFF. The CDR3 bases are TGTGCCAGTAGTGGACAGAACACCGGGGAGTTGTTTTTT.

The V gene is TRBV10-3, the J gene TRBJ2-3; D is possibly TRBD2 (7 bases). The CDR3 sequence is 16 residues long. V was pared by 8 bases and J by 0 bases, with 18 bases between. Germline assignment: CDR1 ENHRY and CDR2 SYGVKD. This chain's CDR3 is CAISLRGAPSTDTQYF. The CDR3 nucleotides read TGTGCCATCTCTCTCCGGGGGGCCCCCAGCACAGATACGCAGTATTTT.

The gene calls are TRBV13 and TRBJ2-3, with 9 nucleotides matching TRBD2. J gave up 4 bases and V 4 bases, and 15 bases lay outside the gene matches. This CDR3 is built from 18 residues. Germline-derived CDR1 and CDR2 are PRHDT and FYEKMQ (reference sequence). In nucleotides, the CDR3 is TGTGCCAGCAGCTCCTCCCCGCGCGGGGGGGTCGGCTCAGATACGCAGTATTTT. Translating it yields CASSSSPRGGVGSDTQYF.

V gene TRBV5-8 combines with J gene TRBJ2-3; D not resolved. The CDR3 runs 11 residues. Germline CDR1 reads SGHTS; CDR2 reads YDEGEE. V dropped 1 base and J dropped 4 bases, with 1 base sitting between them. This CDR3 reads CASSLSDTQYF. The CDR3 DNA reads TGTGCCAGCAGCTTGTCAGATACGCAGTATTTT.

The chain has TRBV18 and TRBJ2-7; 7 bases map to TRBD2. The CDR3 runs to 15 residues. The trim removed 6 bases at V and 2 bases at J, leaving 10 bases unmatched. Germline CDR1 is KGHSH and CDR2 is LQKENI. CDR3 amino acids: CASSPAWGGAYEQYF. The CDR3 nucleotides read TGTGCCAGCTCCCCCGCCTGGGGGGGGGCCTACGAGCAGTACTTC.

The chain recombines TRBV28 with TRBJ2-2; D possibly uses TRBD1 or TRBD2 (6 bases each). V dropped 11 bases and J dropped 6 bases, with 19 bases sitting between them. The CDR3 has 14 residues. Germline values: CDR1 MDHEN, CDR2 SYDVKM. CDR3 DNA sequence: TGTGCCGGGCGAGGGGGGAGGAGCGCCGGGGAGCTGTTTTTT. Amino acid sequence: CAGRGGRSAGELFF.

The gene calls are TRBV7-2 and TRBJ2-2; 8 bases are a match to TRBD1. CDR1 SGHTA and CDR2 FQGNSA come from the germline V gene. This CDR3 spans 15 amino acids. Trimming at V came to 4 bases and at J to 4 bases, leaving 5 bases not matched to a gene. This CDR3 is CASSSRQGSTGELFF. The DNA of the CDR3 is TGTGCCAGCAGCTCAAGACAGGGGAGCACCGGGGAGCTGTTTTTT.

There are a few counts of this clone. The rearrangement links TRBV7-2 to TRBJ2-7; 10 nucleotides match TRBD2. The trim removed 5 bases at V and 4 bases at J, leaving 8 bases unmatched. Germline V gives CDR1 SGHTA, CDR2 FQGNSA. This CDR3 contains 15 residues. The CDR3 sequence: CASSPSLAGSYEQYF. CDR3 nucleotide sequence: TGTGCCAGCAGCCCGTCACTAGCGGGGTCTTACGAGCAGTACTTC.

The chain combines TRBV15 with TRBJ2-2; unclear D gene. This CDR3 region has 16 residues. V dropped 0 bases and J dropped 0 bases, with 8 bases sitting between them. In germline, CDR1 is LNHNV, CDR2 YYDKDF (reference sequence). CDR3 in amino acids: CATSRDHLPNTGELFF. The CDR3 region has the DNA TGTGCCACCAGCAGAGATCACTTACCGAACACCGGGGAGCTGTTTTTT.